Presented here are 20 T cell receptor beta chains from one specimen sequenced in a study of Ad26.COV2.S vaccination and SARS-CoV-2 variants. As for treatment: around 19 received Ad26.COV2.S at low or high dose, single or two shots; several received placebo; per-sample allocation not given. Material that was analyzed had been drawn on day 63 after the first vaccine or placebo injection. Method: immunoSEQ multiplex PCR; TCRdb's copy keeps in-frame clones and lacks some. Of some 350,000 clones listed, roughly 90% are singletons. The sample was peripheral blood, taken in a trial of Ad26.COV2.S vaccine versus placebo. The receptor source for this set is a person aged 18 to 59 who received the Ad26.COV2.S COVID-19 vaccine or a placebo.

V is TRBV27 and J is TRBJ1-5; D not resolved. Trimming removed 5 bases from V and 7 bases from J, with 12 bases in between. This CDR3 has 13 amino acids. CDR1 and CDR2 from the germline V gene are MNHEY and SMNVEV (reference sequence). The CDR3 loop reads CASSPPLGQPQHF. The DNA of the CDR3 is TGTGCCAGCAGTCCTCCCCTCGGGCAGCCCCAGCATTTT.

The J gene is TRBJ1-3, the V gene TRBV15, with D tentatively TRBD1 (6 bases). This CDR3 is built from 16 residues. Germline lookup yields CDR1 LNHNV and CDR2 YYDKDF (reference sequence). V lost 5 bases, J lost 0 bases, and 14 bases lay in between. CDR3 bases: TGTGCCACCAGCCCCCGGGGGGCCATCTCTGGAAACACCATATATTTT. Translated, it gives CATSPRGAISGNTIYF.

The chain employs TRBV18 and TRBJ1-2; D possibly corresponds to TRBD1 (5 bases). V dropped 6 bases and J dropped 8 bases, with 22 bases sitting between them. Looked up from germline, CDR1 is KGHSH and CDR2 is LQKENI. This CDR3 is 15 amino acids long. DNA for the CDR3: TGTGCCAGCTCGCCTCCATTATCCGGGGCACGGGGCTACACCTTC. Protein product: CASSPPLSGARGYTF.

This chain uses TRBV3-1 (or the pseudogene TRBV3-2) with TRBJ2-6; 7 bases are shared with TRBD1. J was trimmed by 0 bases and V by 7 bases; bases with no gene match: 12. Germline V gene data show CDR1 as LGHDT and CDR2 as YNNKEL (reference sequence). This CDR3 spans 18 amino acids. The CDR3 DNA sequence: TGTGCCAGCACCCCATTCGACAGGGCCCGCTCTGGGGCCAACGTCCTGACTTTC. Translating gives CASTPFDRARSGANVLTF.

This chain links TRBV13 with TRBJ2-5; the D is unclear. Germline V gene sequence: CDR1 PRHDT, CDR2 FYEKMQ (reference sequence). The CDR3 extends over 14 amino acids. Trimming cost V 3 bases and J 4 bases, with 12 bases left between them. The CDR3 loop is CASSLYGRGETQYF. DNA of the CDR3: TGTGCCAGCAGCTTGTACGGGCGAGGAGAGACCCAGTACTTC.

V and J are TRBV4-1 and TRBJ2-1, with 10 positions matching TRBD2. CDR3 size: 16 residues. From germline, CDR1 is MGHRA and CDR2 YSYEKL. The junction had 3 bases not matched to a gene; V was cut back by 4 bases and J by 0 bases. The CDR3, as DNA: TGCGCCAGCAGCCCACGACTAGCGGGCTCCTACAATGAGCAGTTCTTC. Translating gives CASSPRLAGSYNEQFF.

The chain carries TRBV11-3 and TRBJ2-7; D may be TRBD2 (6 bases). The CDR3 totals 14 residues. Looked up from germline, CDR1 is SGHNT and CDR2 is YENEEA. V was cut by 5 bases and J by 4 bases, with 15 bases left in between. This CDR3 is CASSPQSSVYEQYV. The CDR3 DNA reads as TGTGCCAGCAGCCCCCAATCTAGCGTATACGAGCAGTACGTC.

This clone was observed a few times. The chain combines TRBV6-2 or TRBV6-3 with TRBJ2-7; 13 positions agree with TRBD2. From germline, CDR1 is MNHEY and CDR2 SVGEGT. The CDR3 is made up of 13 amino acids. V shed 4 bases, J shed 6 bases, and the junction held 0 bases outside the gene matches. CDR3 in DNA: TGTGCCAGCAGTTGGACTAGCGGGGGCGAGCAGTACTTC. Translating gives CASSWTSGGEQYF.

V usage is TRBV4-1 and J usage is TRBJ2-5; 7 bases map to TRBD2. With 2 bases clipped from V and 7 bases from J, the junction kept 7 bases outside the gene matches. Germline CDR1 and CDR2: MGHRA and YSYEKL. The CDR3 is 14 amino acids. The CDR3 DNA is TGCGCCAGCAGCCAACTAGCGGTGGTAGGGACCCAGTACTTC. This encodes CASSQLAVVGTQYF.

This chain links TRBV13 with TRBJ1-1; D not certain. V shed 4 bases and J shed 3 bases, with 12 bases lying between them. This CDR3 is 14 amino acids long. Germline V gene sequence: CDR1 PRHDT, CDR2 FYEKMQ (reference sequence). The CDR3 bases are TGTGCCAGCAGCTGGATTAACAAGGACACTGAAGCTTTCTTT. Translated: CASSWINKDTEAFF.

This chain's CDR3 is CASSYHPGAGDYGYTF. The CDR3 coding sequence is TGTGCCAGCAGTTACCATCCAGGGGCCGGGGACTATGGCTACACCTTC. The rearrangement links TRBV6-2 or TRBV6-3 to TRBJ1-2, with D maybe TRBD1 (6 bases). Per the germline V gene, CDR1 is MNHEY and CDR2 is SVGEGT. The V and J ends lost 2 bases and 3 bases respectively, with 16 bases between them. This CDR3 contains 16 residues.

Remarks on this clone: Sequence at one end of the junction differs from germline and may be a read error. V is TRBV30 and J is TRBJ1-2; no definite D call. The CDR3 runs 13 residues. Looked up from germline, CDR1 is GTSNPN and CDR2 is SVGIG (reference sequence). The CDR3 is CAWSVDTPTIPSF. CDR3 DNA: TGTGCCTGGAGTGTAGACACTCCCACAATCCCCTCCTTC.

The CDR3 DNA follows: TGTGCCAGCAGCTGGCCCTCTCTAGGGGGGAAAATCTATGGCTACACCTTC. Its translation: CASSWPSLGGKIYGYTF. The rearrangement links TRBV13 to TRBJ1-2; maybe TRBD1 (6 bases). The V and J ends lost 4 bases and 4 bases respectively, with 22 bases between them. Germline CDR1 is PRHDT and CDR2 is FYEKMQ (reference sequence). The CDR3 has 17 residues.

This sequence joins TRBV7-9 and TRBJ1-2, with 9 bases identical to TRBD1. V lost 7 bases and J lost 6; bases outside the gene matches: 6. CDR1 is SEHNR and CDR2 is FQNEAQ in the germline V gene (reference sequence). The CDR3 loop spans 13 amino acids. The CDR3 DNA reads TGTGCCAGCAACCGGGACAGGGAGGATGGCTACACCTTC. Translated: CASNRDREDGYTF.

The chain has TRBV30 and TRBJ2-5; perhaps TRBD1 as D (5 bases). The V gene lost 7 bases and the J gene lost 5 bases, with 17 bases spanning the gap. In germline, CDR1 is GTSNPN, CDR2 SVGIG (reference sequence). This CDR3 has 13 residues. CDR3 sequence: CASVRQGWETQYF. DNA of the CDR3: TGTGCCTCGGTCCGTCAGGGTTGGGAGACCCAGTACTTC.

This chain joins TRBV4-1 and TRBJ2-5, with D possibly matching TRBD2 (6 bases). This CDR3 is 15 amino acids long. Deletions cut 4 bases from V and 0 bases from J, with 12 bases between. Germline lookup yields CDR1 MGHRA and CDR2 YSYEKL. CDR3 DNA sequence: TGCGCCAGCAGCCGTTCGGGAGTAAACCAAGAGACCCAGTACTTC. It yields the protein CASSRSGVNQETQYF.

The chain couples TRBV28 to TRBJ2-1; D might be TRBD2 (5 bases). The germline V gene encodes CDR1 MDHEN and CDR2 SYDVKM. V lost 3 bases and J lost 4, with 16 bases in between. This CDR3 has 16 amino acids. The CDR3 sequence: CASSFHVRDNYNEQFF. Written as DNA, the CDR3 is TGTGCCAGCAGTTTTCATGTACGGGATAATTACAATGAGCAGTTCTTC. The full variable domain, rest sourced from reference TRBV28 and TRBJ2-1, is DVKVTQSSRYLVKRTGEKVFLECVQDMDHENMFWYRQDPGLGLRLIYFSYDVKMKEKGDIPEGYSVSREKKERFSLILESASTNQTSMYLCASSFHVRDNYNEQFFGPGTRLTVL.

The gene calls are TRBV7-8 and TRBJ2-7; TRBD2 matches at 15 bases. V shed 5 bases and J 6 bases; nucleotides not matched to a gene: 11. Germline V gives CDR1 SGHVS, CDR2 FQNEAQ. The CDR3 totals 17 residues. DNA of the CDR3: TGTGCCAGCAGCCCAAGGACTAGCGGGAGGGCCGGGACCGAGCAGTACGTC. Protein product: CASSPRTSGRAGTEQYV.

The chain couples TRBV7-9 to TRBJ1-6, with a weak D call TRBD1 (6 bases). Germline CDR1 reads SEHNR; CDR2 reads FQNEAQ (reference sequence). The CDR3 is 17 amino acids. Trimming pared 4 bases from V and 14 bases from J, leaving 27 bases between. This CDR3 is CASSSIRTAPTGSALHF. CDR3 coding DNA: TGTGCCAGCAGCTCAATTAGGACAGCCCCCACAGGTTCGGCCCTCCACTTT.

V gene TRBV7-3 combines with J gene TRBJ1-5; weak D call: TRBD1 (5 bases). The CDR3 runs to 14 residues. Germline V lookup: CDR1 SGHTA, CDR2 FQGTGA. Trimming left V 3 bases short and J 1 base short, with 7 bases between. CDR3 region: CASSFTGSNQPQHF. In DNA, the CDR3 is TGTGCCAGCAGCTTTACAGGAAGCAATCAGCCCCAGCATTTT.